Listed below are T cell receptor beta chains from one sample, sequenced in a study of blood T cell repertoires in COVID-19. Data came from immunoSEQ multiplex PCR; TCRdb stores just in-frame clones and leaves some out. The data show around 400,000 clones, with more than 70% seen just once and 10% held by the top ten. The sequencing sample was made of peripheral blood. These receptors originate from a woman under 40 with COVID-19, enrolled during active disease. CDR3s include the opening cysteine and the closing phenylalanine or tryptophan. Not all rows give a size; the values are once, few, many and, for expanded clones, a class.

clone_size	cdr3_length	v_call	cdr3_aa
.	13	TRBV28	CAIPARETDTQYF
once	14	TRBV6-5	CASSVAGAEETQYF
.	14	TRBV2	CASKPGLATDTQYF
once	15	TRBV28	CASSLVTGESEKLFF
.	15	TRBV2	CASSATGSAFETQYF
.	13	TRBV2	CASSDPGKSPLHF
.	15	TRBV19	CASSIASVNTGELFF
.	16	TRBV12-1	CASSAPSGSPYNEQFF
.	14	TRBV27	CASSRQIQTETQYF
.	15	TRBV5-1	CASSLAPRTGSEQYF
.	17	TRBV25-1	CASRHTQGRGGHNEQFF
.	14	TRBV15	CATSSEESGWEQYF
.	15	TRBV30	CAWSPGLAGVNEQFF
.	15	TRBV9	CASSVGGTPPYEQYF
.	15	TRBV5-1	CASSLVQGADNEQFF
.	15	TRBV28	CASRTDRAGTDTQYF
.	16	TRBV19	CASSRSTGRPYNEQFF
.	20	TRBV28	CASSLKYGRISTPSSYEQYF
.	15	TRBV27	CASTSSGTGGYEQYF
many	14	TRBV5-1	CASSAPDSTGELFF
.	16	TRBV29-1	CSVGSEDRVFGGEQYF
.	15	TRBV5-4	CASSGGQGTNEKLFF
.	13	TRBV5-1	CASSFGGDQPQHF
.	17	TRBV27	CASSPWTGQGSNQPQHF
few	14	TRBV5-6	CASSPTATYNEQFF
.	15	TRBV5-1	CASSWDTGGTDTQYF
.	15	TRBV30	CAWSVLRGLGSPLHF
.	14	TRBV14	CASSLPGQFYGYTF
.	15	TRBV7-9	CASSTPAGSSYEQYF
once	13	TRBV9	CASSRTGSYEQYF